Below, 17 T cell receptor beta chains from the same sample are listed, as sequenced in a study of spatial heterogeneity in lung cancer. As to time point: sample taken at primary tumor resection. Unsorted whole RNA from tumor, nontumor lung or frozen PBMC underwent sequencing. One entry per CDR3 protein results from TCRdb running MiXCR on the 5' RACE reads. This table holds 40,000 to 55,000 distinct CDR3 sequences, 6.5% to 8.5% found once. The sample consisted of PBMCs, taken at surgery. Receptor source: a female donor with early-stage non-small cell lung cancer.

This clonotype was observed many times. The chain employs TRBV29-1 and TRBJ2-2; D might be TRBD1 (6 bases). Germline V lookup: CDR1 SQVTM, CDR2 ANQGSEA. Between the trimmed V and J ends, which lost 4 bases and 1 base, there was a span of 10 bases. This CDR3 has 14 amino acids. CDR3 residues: CSVVRGQNTGELFF. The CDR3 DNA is TGCAGCGTTGTTAGGGGACAGAACACCGGGGAGCTGTTTTTT.

CDR3 sequence: CASSQDTGRETQYF. The CDR3 DNA follows: TGCGCCAGCAGCCAAGATACAGGGAGAGAGACCCAGTACTTC. The chain combines TRBV4-1 with TRBJ2-5; possibly TRBD1 for D (6 bases). Trimming removed 0 bases from V and 4 bases from J, with 9 bases in between. This CDR3 has 14 amino acids. The germline V gene has CDR1 MGHRA and CDR2 YSYEKL.

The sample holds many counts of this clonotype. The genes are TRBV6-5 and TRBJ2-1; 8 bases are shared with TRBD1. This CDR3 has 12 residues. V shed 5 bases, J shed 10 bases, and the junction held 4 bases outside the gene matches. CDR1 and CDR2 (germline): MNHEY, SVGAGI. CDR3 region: CASSPRGREQFF. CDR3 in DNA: TGTGCCAGCAGTCCCAGGGGGCGAGAGCAGTTCTTC.

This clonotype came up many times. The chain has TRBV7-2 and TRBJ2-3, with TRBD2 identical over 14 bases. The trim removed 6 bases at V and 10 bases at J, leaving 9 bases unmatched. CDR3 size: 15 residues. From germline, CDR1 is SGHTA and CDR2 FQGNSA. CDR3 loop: CASRPPTSGGAAQYF. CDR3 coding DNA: TGTGCCAGCAGACCGCCGACTAGCGGGGGGGCTGCGCAGTATTTT.

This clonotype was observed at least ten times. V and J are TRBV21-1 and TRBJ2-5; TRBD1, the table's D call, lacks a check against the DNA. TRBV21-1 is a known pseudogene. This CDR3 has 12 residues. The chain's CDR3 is CASSSGKETQYF. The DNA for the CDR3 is TGTGCCAGCAGCTCGGGAAAGGAGACCCAGTACTTC.

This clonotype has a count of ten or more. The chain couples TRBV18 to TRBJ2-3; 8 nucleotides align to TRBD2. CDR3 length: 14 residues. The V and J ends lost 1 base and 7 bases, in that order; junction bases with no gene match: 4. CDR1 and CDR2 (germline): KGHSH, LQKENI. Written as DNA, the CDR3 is TGTGCCAGCTCACCACGATTAGCGGGGAATACGCAGTATTTT. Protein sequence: CASSPRLAGNTQYF.

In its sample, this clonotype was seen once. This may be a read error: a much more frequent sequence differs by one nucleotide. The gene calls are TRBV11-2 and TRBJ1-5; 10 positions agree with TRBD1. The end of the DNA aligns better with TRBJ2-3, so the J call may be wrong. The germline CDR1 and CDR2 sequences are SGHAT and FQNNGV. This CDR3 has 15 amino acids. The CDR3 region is CASSLETGGRQPQYF. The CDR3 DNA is TGTGCCAGCAGCTTAGAGACAGGGGGCAGGCAGCCCCAGTATTTT.

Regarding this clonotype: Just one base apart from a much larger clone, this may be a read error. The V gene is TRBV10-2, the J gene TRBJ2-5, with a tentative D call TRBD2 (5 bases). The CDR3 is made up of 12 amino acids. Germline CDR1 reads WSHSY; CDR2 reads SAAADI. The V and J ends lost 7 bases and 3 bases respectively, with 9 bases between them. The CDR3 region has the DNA TGCGCCAGCACTACGGGGAAAGAGACCCAGTACTTC. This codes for CASTTGKETQYF.

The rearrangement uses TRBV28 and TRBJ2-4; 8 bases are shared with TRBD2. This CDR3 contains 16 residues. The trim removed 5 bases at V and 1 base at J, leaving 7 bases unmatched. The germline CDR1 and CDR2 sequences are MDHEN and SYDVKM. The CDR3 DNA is TGTGCCAGCAGTCAGGGACTAGGGAGGGCCAAAAACATTCAGTACTTC. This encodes CASSQGLGRAKNIQYF. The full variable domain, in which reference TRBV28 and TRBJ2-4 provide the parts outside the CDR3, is DVKVTQSSRYLVKRTGEKVFLECVQDMDHENMFWYRQDPGLGLRLIYFSYDVKMKEKGDIPEGYSVSREKKERFSLILESASTNQTSMYLCASSQGLGRAKNIQYFGAGTRLSVL.

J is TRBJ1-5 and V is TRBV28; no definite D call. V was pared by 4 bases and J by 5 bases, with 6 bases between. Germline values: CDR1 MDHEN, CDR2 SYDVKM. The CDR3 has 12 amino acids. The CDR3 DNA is TGTGCCAGCAGTTCTCCGTATCAGCCCCAGCATTTT. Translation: CASSSPYQPQHF.

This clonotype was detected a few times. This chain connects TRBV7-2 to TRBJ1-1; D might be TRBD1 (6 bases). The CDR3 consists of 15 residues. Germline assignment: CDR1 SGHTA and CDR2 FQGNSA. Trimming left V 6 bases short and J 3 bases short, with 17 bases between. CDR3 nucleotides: TGTGCCAGCAGTTTTAAACTAGGACAGCACACTGAAGCTTTCTTT. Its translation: CASSFKLGQHTEAFF.

The CDR3 nucleotides are TGTGCCTGGCAGATAGGGCGCAGTGCGAGCAATCAGCCCCAGCATTTT. Its protein is CAWQIGRSASNQPQHF. The gene calls are TRBV30 and TRBJ1-5; D call uncertain. CDR1 GTSNPN and CDR2 SVGIG come from the germline V gene (reference sequence). This CDR3 is built from 16 residues. Trimming took 5 bases from V and 1 from J, leaving 18 bases between them.

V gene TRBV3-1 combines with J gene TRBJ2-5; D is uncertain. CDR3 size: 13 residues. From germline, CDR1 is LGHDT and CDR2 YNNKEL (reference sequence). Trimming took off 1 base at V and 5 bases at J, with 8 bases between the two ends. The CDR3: CASSQVGFETQYF. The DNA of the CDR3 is TGTGCCAGCAGCCAAGTCGGGTTCGAGACCCAGTACTTC.

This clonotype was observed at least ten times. The CDR3 loop reads CATAQGVDEKLFF. CDR3 coding DNA: TGTGCTACGGCCCAGGGGGTAGATGAAAAACTGTTTTTT. The genes are TRBV12-3 or TRBV12-4 and TRBJ1-4, with TRBD1 identical over 7 bases. The CDR3 sequence is 13 residues long.

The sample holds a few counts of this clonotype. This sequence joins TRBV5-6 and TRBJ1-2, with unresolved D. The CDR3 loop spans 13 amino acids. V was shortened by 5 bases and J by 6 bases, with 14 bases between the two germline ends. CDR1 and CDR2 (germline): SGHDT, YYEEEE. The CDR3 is CASSPIELNGYTF. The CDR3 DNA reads TGTGCCAGCAGTCCGATTGAGCTTAATGGCTACACCTTC.

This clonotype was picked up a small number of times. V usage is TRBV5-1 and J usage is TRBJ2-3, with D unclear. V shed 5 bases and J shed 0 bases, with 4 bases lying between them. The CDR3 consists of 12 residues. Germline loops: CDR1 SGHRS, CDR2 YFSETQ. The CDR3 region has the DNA TGCGCCAGCAGAAGAAGCACAGATACGCAGTATTTT. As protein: CASRRSTDTQYF. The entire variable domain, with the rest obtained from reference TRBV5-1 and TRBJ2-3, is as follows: KAGVTQTPRYLIKTRGQQVTLSCSPISGHRSVSWYQQTPGQGLQFLFEYFSETQRNKGNFPGRFSGRQFSNSRSEMNVSTLELGDSALYLCASRRSTDTQYFGPGTRLTVL.

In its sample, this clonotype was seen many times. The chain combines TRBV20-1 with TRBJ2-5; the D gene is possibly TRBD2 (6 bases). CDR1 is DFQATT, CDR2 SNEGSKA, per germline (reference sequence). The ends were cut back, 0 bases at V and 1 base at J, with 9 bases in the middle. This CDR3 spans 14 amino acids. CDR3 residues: CSARDSGPQETQYF. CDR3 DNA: TGCAGTGCTAGAGATAGCGGACCCCAAGAGACCCAGTACTTC.